The 18 T cell receptor beta chains presented below share a single source sample, sequenced in a study of blood T cells in healthy people across ages. Sample-barcoded 5' priming and a J-beta primer mix drove a second PCR of 7 to 11 cycles. TCRdb independently ran MiXCR on the 5' RACE reads; one entry per CDR3 protein. The data contain about 1.4 million distinct CDR3 sequences, 59% of them seen just once; the ten biggest clones take up under 8.5%. Sample: blood. These TCRs come from a man younger than 35 in good health.

V and J are TRBV20-1 and TRBJ2-7; 7 bases fit TRBD2. This CDR3 spans 13 amino acids. The germline gives CDR1 DFQATT, CDR2 SNEGSKA (reference sequence). The J segment lost 1 base and the V segment lost 3 bases, leaving 3 bases of the junction unmatched. The CDR3 sequence is CSARTSLSYEQYF. In nucleotides, the CDR3 is TGCAGTGCTAGGACTAGCTTGTCCTACGAGCAGTACTTC.

This rearrangement joins TRBV7-8 to TRBJ2-5; TRBD1 agrees at 7 bases. V lost 1 base to trimming and J lost 11 bases; unmatched junction nucleotides: 10. Germline CDR1 is SGHVS and CDR2 is FQNEAQ. This CDR3 has 14 amino acids. Here the CDR3 DNA reads TGTGCCAGCAGCTTAGTGGCAGGGGGTCATGAGCAGTACTTC. It specifies CASSLVAGGHEQYF.

The rearrangement joins TRBV4-3 to TRBJ1-1; tentative D call: TRBD1 (5 bases). Germline V CDR1 and CDR2: LGHNA, YSLEER. V lost 1 base and J 7 bases, leaving 16 bases between the germline ends. The CDR3 length is 15 residues. The CDR3 spells CASSQVRRDWGEAFF. Written as DNA, the CDR3 is TGCGCCAGCAGCCAAGTTCGCAGGGACTGGGGTGAAGCTTTCTTT.

The V gene is TRBV24-1, the J gene TRBJ2-3, with D perhaps TRBD1 (5 bases). The V end was cut by 0 bases, the J end by 4 bases, with 13 bases between. The CDR3 length is 16 residues. The V gene's germline CDR1 is KGHDR and CDR2 SFDVKD. The CDR3 sequence: CATSDLGQGSADTQYF. Here the CDR3 DNA reads TGTGCCACCAGTGATTTGGGGCAGGGAAGTGCAGATACGCAGTATTTT.

This chain's CDR3 is CASSLWTDWETQYF. CDR3 nucleotide sequence: TGTGCCAGCAGCTTATGGACGGACTGGGAGACCCAGTACTTC. V gene TRBV13 combines with J gene TRBJ2-7, with D maybe TRBD2 (5 bases). Matching the DNA end better, TRBJ2-5 makes the J call doubtful. The CDR3 covers 14 residues. Per germline, CDR1 PRHDT and CDR2 FYEKMQ (reference sequence).

The V and J genes are TRBV7-9 and TRBJ2-5, with 10 bases fitting TRBD2. Per germline, CDR1 SEHNR and CDR2 FQNEAQ (reference sequence). Germline trimming cut 5 bases from V and 0 bases from J; bases unmatched to any gene: 3. The CDR3 sequence is 15 residues long. The chain's CDR3 is CASSPLAGYQETQYF. CDR3 DNA: TGTGCCAGCAGCCCACTAGCGGGGTACCAAGAGACCCAGTACTTC.

Remarks on this clonotype: One junction end disagrees with the germline gene, perhaps due to a read error. The CDR3 protein is CASCPILAGVGGELCF. In nucleotides, the CDR3 is TGCGCCAGCTGTCCGATACTAGCGGGGGTAGGCGGGGAGCTGTGTTTT. The rearrangement joins TRBV4-3 to TRBJ2-2, with TRBD2 matching over 11 bases. The length of the CDR3 is 16 residues. CDR1 is LGHNA and CDR2 is YSLEER in the germline V gene.

The rearrangement joins TRBV7-6 to TRBJ2-3; possibly TRBD1 for D (5 bases). Germline CDR1 reads SGHVS; CDR2 reads FNYEAQ. The length of the CDR3 is 13 residues. With 5 bases removed from V and 5 bases from J, the gap between germline ends came to 11 bases. The CDR3 reads CASSVPGKDTQYF. CDR3 nucleotide sequence: TGTGCCAGCAGCGTACCAGGGAAAGATACGCAGTATTTT.

V gene TRBV6-4 combines with J gene TRBJ2-1; the match to TRBD2 covers 10 bases. The germline gives CDR1 MRHNA, CDR2 SNTAGT. There are 16 residues in the CDR3. Written as DNA, the CDR3 is TGTGTCAGAGCCTACAGGGCTAGCGGGAGATCTATTGAGCAGTTCTTC. Translated: CVRAYRASGRSIEQFF.

DNA of the CDR3: TGTGCCAGCAGGAAAAGGGGACAGGGGGATCAATACAATGAGCAGTTCTTC. This encodes CASRKRGQGDQYNEQFF. J is TRBJ2-1 and V is TRBV2; 11 bases are shared with TRBD1. Germline trimming cut 6 bases from V and 4 bases from J; bases unmatched to any gene: 11. The CDR3 has 17 amino acids. Looked up from germline, CDR1 is SNHLY and CDR2 is FYNNEI.

Concerning this clonotype itself: This may arise from a read error, as a much more abundant clone is one base away. This chain uses TRBV6-6 with TRBJ2-7; TRBD1 matches at 9 bases. Germline loops: CDR1 MNHNY, CDR2 SVGAGI (reference sequence). With 7 bases clipped from V and 3 bases from J, the junction kept 4 bases outside the gene matches. The CDR3 contains 13 residues. The CDR3 DNA reads as TGTGCCAGCACCCGGGACAGGGACTACGAGCAGTACTTC. Amino acid sequence: CASTRDRDYEQYF.

The chain carries TRBV4-2 and TRBJ2-7; D may correspond to TRBD1 or TRBD2 (5 bases each). The germline CDR1 and CDR2 sequences are LGHNA and YNFKEQ. V was cut by 1 base and J by 4 bases, with 17 bases left in between. The CDR3 covers 16 residues. The CDR3 DNA sequence: TGTGCCAGCAGCCAAGGCCCGGGACCTCACATATACGAGCAGTACTTC. Translating gives CASSQGPGPHIYEQYF.

DNA of the CDR3: TGTGCCACCAGTGATTTGCTGGGAGGCCAAGCTTTCTTT. It encodes CATSDLLGGQAFF. V gene TRBV24-1 combines with J gene TRBJ1-1; D is undetermined. CDR1 is KGHDR, CDR2 SFDVKD, per germline. V lost 0 bases and J lost 9, with 10 bases in between. This CDR3 is built from 13 residues.

This chain links TRBV4-1 with TRBJ1-5; D possibly corresponds to TRBD1 (5 bases). This CDR3 spans 19 amino acids. Trimming took off 0 bases at V and 0 bases at J, with 18 bases between the two ends. Germline CDR1 MGHRA, CDR2 YSYEKL. The CDR3 region is CASSQDRSTVGYSNQPQHF. DNA for the CDR3: TGCGCCAGCAGCCAAGATCGCTCGACAGTTGGATATAGCAATCAGCCCCAGCATTTT.

V gene TRBV7-2 combines with J gene TRBJ1-1; 9 bases line up with TRBD1. Germline V gene sequence: CDR1 SGHTA, CDR2 FQGNSA. V lost 5 bases, J lost 11 bases, and 12 bases stayed unmatched. CDR3 length equals 14 residues. The DNA of the CDR3 is TGTGCCAGCAGCAGTCCGGAGACAGGGGGTTATGCTTTCTTT. It specifies CASSSPETGGYAFF.

This clonotype turned up a few times. This chain connects TRBV10-3 to TRBJ2-7; 7 bases match TRBD2. Germline CDR1 is ENHRY and CDR2 is SYGVKD. This CDR3 comprises 15 residues. V lost 0 bases and J lost 2; bases outside the gene matches: 4. The CDR3 DNA sequence: TGTGCCATCAGTGAGTCGGCTAGCGGACCCTACGAGCAGTACTTC. Translated: CAISESASGPYEQYF.

The chain joins TRBV12-3 or TRBV12-4 to TRBJ2-6; TRBD1 matches at 9 bases. V lost 4 bases to trimming and J lost 0 bases; unmatched junction nucleotides: 10. The CDR3 is 19 amino acids. The CDR3 DNA reads TGTGCCAGCAGTTCCCCCGGGACAGGGTCGCCCTCTGGGGCCAACGTCCTGACTTTC. As protein: CASSSPGTGSPSGANVLTF.

The chain joins TRBV12-3 or TRBV12-4 to TRBJ2-5; D unclear. This CDR3 is 16 amino acids long. V lost 6 bases, J lost 0 bases, and 17 bases lay in between. The CDR3 here is CASSLRLVKYQETQYF. The CDR3 nucleotides are TGTGCCAGCAGCCTTCGACTTGTGAAGTACCAAGAGACCCAGTACTTC.